The present T cell receptor beta chain was sequenced within a study of somatic mutations in cytotoxic T cells in rheumatoid arthritis (dated by TCRdb to between 2016 and 2019). Notes on the research overall: Right after diagnosis and prior to the start of any treatment, under 35 ml EDTA of peripheral blood was drawn from patients. The median ages of the patient and control groups were essentially identical. Sorted V beta1+ cells also underwent TCRB sequencing, and some V beta antibody-stained T-cell populations were flow-sorted at nearly 100% purity on a FACSAria II or Sony SH800. To characterize clonality, the study used TCRB deep sequencing while asking whether somatic mutations are carried by expanded CD8+ T-cell clones in newly diagnosed, untreated rheumatoid arthritis. For 60 or so rheumatoid arthritis patients and more than 15 healthy controls, TCRB deep sequencing was carried out. The study at large found these results: The finding that TRBV07 was slightly underrepresented in patients was left unadjusted for multiple comparisons. The antigen targets of the expanded CD8+ clones were unknown, and absence from virus-specific databases did not rule out viral specificity. Several identical CD8+ TCRB sequences were found in both blood and synovial fluid, and in about an eighth of the roughly 65 patients the largest CD8+ clone exceeded 20% of CD8+ cells. CD8+ T-cell clonality in rheumatoid arthritis patients was not significantly different from that in age-matched healthy controls. In patients, CD8+ clonality rose with age (Spearman r of about 0.53), which was not the case in healthy controls.

CDR1 and CDR2, looked up from the germline V gene, are MDHEN and SYDVKM. Its CDR3 holds 12 amino acids, cysteine through phenylalanine. The entry retains the CDR3 DNA only, 36 bases that are in frame from base 1. Positive magnetic bead selection on an AutoMACS was used to isolate CD4+ and CD8+ cells, with flow cytometry used to check purity. A TCR V beta antibody panel was used in flow cytometry to screen first for clonal expansions, which were then characterized by TCRB deep sequencing of sorted CD8+ fractions. Isolation of peripheral blood mononuclear cells was done through Ficoll-Paque PLUS density gradient separation. DNA from CD4-enriched, CD8-enriched or PBMC samples was extracted using Nucleospin Tissue or Tissue XS kits and then quantified on a Qubit 2.0 fluorometer. A remark on this clone: Its antigen target is currently unknown. One junction end does not reproduce the germline sequence, and a read error may be involved. Other DNA sequences in this specimen translate into the identical CDR3.

The immunoSEQ assay was applied to genomic DNA for TCRB CDR3 sequencing. Turning to the authors' computational methods: Patient CD8+ clones larger than 1% were compared against published virus-specific TCRB sequences, and only a few matched. Analyses were restricted to productive TCRB rearrangements. Clonality was calculated as a Shannon entropy-based productive clonality index, and a clone was defined by a unique TCRB CDR3 sequence. Repertoire overlap for a pair of samples was computed from each clone's template counts relative to total templates per sample. V-gene usage from TCRB sequencing and V-gene usage measured by flow cytometry were correlated (Spearman r of approximately 0.62). Imported from immuneACCESS, the table was reduced by TCRdb to in-frame sequences with V and J called. These copies leave out some clones; in studies compared against another copy, an unresolved V gene accounts for under half, and the cause of the remainder is not known. V and J calls and clone size are given by that table; D and trimming were obtained from the DNA. The sample has roughly 9,300 clones on record, over 80% of them singletons. Approximately 15% of the sample rests with the top ten.

The receptor was derived from a woman aged 18-29 years with rheumatoid arthritis. Here the chain combines TRBV28 and TRBJ2-1, with 7 bases matching TRBD2. Sequencing input: CD8+ T cells sorted from blood. At the DNA level, the sequence is TGTGCCAGCAGCATGGGGGGGGATGAACAGTTCTTC. Its product reads: CASSMGGDEQFF. Reference TRBV28 and TRBJ2-1 genes cover what lies past the CDR3, so the full variable domain is DVKVTQSSRYLVKRTGEKVFLECVQDMDHENMFWYRQDPGLGLRLIYFSYDVKMKEKGDIPEGYSVSREKKERFSLILESASTNQTSMYLCASSMGGDEQFFGPGTRLTVL.